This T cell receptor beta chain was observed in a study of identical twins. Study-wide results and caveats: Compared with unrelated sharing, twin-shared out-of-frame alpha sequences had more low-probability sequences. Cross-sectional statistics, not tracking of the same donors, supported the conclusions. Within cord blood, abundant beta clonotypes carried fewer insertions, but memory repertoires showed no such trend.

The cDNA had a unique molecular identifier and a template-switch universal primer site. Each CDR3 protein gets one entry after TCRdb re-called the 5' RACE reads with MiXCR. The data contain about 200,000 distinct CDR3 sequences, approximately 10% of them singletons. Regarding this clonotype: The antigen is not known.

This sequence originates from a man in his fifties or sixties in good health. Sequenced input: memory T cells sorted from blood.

The CDR3 spells CASRSGQYYGYTF. The CDR3 DNA sequence: TGTGCCAGCAGATCGGGACAGTACTATGGCTACACCTTC. This chain uses TRBV12-3 or TRBV12-4 with TRBJ1-2; 7 nucleotides match TRBD1. V was clipped by 6 bases and J by 3 bases; unmatched bases: 4. This CDR3 has 13 residues.